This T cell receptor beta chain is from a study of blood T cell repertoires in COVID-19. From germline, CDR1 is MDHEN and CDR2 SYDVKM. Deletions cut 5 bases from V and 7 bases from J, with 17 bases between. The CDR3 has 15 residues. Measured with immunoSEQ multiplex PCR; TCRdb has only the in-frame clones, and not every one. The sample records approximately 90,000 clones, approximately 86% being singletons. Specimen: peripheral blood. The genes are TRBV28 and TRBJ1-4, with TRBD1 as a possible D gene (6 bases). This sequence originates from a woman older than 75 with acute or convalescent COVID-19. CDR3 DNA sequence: TGTGCCAGCAGTCCCTACAGGGCTGAAGGTGAAAAACTGTTTTTT. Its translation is CASSPYRAEGEKLFF.